Presented here are 22 T cell receptor beta chains from one specimen sequenced in a study of blood T cell repertoires in COVID-19. The method was immunoSEQ multiplex PCR; TCRdb's version includes in-frame clones alone and lacks a portion of them. This repertoire shows around 100,000 clones, around four fifths found once; its top ten account for approximately 30%. The sample consisted of peripheral blood. The origin of the receptors is a man between 65 and 85 years old with active or convalescent COVID-19.

This clone was counted only a few times. The chain links TRBV7-3 to TRBJ2-2, with TRBD2 matching over 10 bases. The CDR3 consists of 18 residues. J gave up 4 bases and V 1 base, and 9 bases lay outside the gene matches. Looked up from germline, CDR1 is SGHTA and CDR2 is FQGTGA. The CDR3 region has the DNA TGTGCCAGCAGCTTAAGGTCTAGCGGGAGTAAGGGCACCGGGGAGCTGTTTTTT. Translation: CASSLRSSGSKGTGELFF. The full variable domain, rest sourced from reference TRBV7-3 and TRBJ2-2, is GAGVSQTPSNKVTEKGKYVELRCDPISGHTALYWYRQSLGQGPEFLIYFQGTGAADDSGLPNDRFFAVRPEGSVSTLKIQRTERGDSAVYLCASSLRSSGSKGTGELFFGEGSRLTVL.

This chain links TRBV27 with TRBJ1-6; TRBD1 might be the D (6 bases). Between the trimmed V and J ends, which lost 6 bases and 7 bases, there was a span of 13 bases. This CDR3 is built from 14 residues. CDR1 is MNHEY, CDR2 SMNVEV, per germline (reference sequence). Here the CDR3 DNA reads TGTGCCAGCAGACGGACAGAAATCAATTCACCCCTCCACTTT. Translated, it gives CASRRTEINSPLHF.

The chain carries TRBV30 and TRBJ1-5, with D maybe TRBD1 (6 bases). The CDR3 contains 13 residues. CDR1 and CDR2 (germline): GTSNPN, SVGIG (reference sequence). V was cut by 0 bases and J by 5 bases, with 8 bases left in between. The CDR3 region has the DNA TGTGCCTGGAGTGTACAGGGAGATCAGCCCCAGCATTTT. Its translation is CAWSVQGDQPQHF.

The genes are TRBV29-1 and TRBJ1-2; 7 bases line up with TRBD1. The germline V gene has CDR1 SQVTM and CDR2 ANQGSEA. The V segment lost 2 bases and the J segment 6 bases; nucleotides outside the gene matches: 6. This CDR3 spans 13 amino acids. The CDR3 DNA sequence: TGCAGCGTTGAAAGGAACAGGGGTAATGGCTACACCTTC. It yields the protein CSVERNRGNGYTF.

The J gene is TRBJ1-2, the V gene TRBV4-1, with D uncertain. CDR3 length: 16 amino acids. CDR1 is MGHRA and CDR2 is YSYEKL in the germline V gene. V lost 0 bases and J 0 bases, leaving 11 bases between the germline ends. Here the CDR3 reads CASSQDSTGANYGYTF. The CDR3 nucleotides read TGCGCCAGCAGCCAAGATAGTACCGGGGCTAACTATGGCTACACCTTC.

This clone occurred once. This chain connects TRBV19 to TRBJ1-1; a possible D gene is TRBD1 (6 bases). The germline V gene encodes CDR1 LNHDA and CDR2 SQIVND (reference sequence). Trimming stripped 2 bases from V and 6 bases from J, with 13 bases between. CDR3 size: 14 residues. The CDR3 sequence: CASSISFRGAEAFF. The DNA of the CDR3 is TGTGCCAGTAGTATATCGTTCAGGGGAGCTGAAGCTTTCTTT.

This chain joins TRBV10-3 and TRBJ2-7; TRBD2 agrees at 7 bases. V was pared by 6 bases and J by 7 bases, with 12 bases of the junction left unmatched. The CDR3 is 14 residues long. Per the germline V gene, CDR1 is ENHRY and CDR2 is SYGVKD. The CDR3 DNA reads as TGTGCCATCAGCCGGGGGGACGAAGTTGAGGAGCAGTACTTC. Protein sequence: CAISRGDEVEEQYF.

This clone was observed a handful of times. The chain links TRBV27 to TRBJ1-2, with D possibly TRBD1 on 5 matching bases. The CDR3 runs to 13 residues. Germline CDR1 reads MNHEY; CDR2 reads SMNVEV (reference sequence). Between the trimmed V and J ends, which lost 6 bases and 3 bases, there was a span of 11 bases. The CDR3 region has the DNA TGTGCCAGCAGGGGAGGGGATTACTATGGCTACACCTTC. This sequence encodes CASRGGDYYGYTF.

This clone showed up just a few times. The rearrangement uses TRBV5-1 and TRBJ2-5, with D possibly matching TRBD1 (5 bases). This CDR3 contains 15 residues. V dropped 1 base and J dropped 5 bases, with 15 bases sitting between them. Germline CDR1 reads SGHRS; CDR2 reads YFSETQ. The CDR3 spells CASSLSAGSHETQYF. The CDR3 DNA sequence: TGCGCCAGCAGCTTGTCAGCAGGGTCTCACGAGACCCAGTACTTC.

This clone has a handful of counts. CDR3 region: CASSPSRVRVEVSTDTQYF. DNA of the CDR3: TGCGCCAGCAGCCCCTCCCGTGTCCGTGTGGAGGTGAGCACAGATACGCAGTATTTT. This chain connects TRBV5-1 to TRBJ2-3, with a possible D match to TRBD2 (5 bases). Trimming took 4 bases from V and 0 from J, leaving 24 bases between them. Germline V gene data show CDR1 as SGHRS and CDR2 as YFSETQ. CDR3 length equals 19 residues.

This clone has a handful of counts. The rearrangement uses TRBV15 and TRBJ2-7; maybe TRBD2 (6 bases). In germline, CDR1 is LNHNV, CDR2 YYDKDF (reference sequence). CDR3 length: 15 residues. V lost 1 base, J lost 5 bases, and 15 bases lay in between. The CDR3 protein is CATSRVGRSMDEQYF. Here the CDR3 DNA reads TGTGCCACCAGCAGAGTTGGGAGGTCTATGGACGAGCAGTACTTC.

The genes are TRBV12-3 or TRBV12-4 and TRBJ2-2, with D tentatively TRBD2 (6 bases). V shed 3 bases and J shed 8 bases, with 10 bases lying between them. CDR3 size: 13 residues. The CDR3 spells CASSLRTNGELFF. CDR3 sequence (DNA): TGTGCCAGCAGTTTGAGGACTAATGGGGAGCTGTTTTTT.

The chain has TRBV7-2 and TRBJ2-7, with D tentatively TRBD1 (5 bases). Germline assignment: CDR1 SGHTA and CDR2 FQGNSA. CDR3 length: 13 residues. V lost 8 bases and J 6 bases, leaving 17 bases between the germline ends. CDR3 in amino acids: CASSSGWTLEQYF. Written as DNA, the CDR3 is TGTGCCAGCTCAAGTGGGTGGACACTCGAGCAGTACTTC.

Written as DNA, the CDR3 is TGCGCCAGCAGCCCCTCCGGGGGACAGGGGACCTACGAGCAGTACTTC. As protein: CASSPSGGQGTYEQYF. The V and J genes are TRBV4-3 and TRBJ2-7; 10 nucleotides line up with TRBD1. V was pared by 4 bases and J by 2 bases, with 8 bases of the junction left unmatched. The CDR3 covers 16 residues. Germline CDR1 is LGHNA and CDR2 is YSLEER.

The chain combines TRBV13 with TRBJ2-7, with TRBD2 as a possible D gene (6 bases). V lost 4 bases, J lost 3 bases, and 13 bases lay in between. In germline, CDR1 is PRHDT, CDR2 FYEKMQ (reference sequence). The CDR3 totals 14 residues. The CDR3 reads CASSSGAGGYEQYF. CDR3 sequence (DNA): TGTGCCAGCAGCTCCGGGGCCGGGGGCTACGAGCAGTACTTC. Full variable domain (missing parts from reference TRBV13 and TRBJ2-7): AAGVIQSPRHLIKEKRETATLKCYPIPRHDTVYWYQQGPGQDPQFLISFYEKMQSDKGSIPDRFSAQQFSDYHSELNMSSLELGDSALYFCASSSGAGGYEQYFGPGTRLTVT.

The chain employs TRBV2 and TRBJ2-2; TRBD1 matches 7 bases. Germline-derived CDR1 and CDR2 are SNHLY and FYNNEI. The CDR3 covers 15 residues. Trimming removed 6 bases from V and 4 bases from J; junction bases left unmatched: 8. The CDR3 bases are TGTGCCAGCAGCCGACAGGGCCGCGCCACCGGGGAGCTGTTTTTT. Its translation is CASSRQGRATGELFF.

This chain joins TRBV11-2 and TRBJ2-7; TRBD1 might be the D (6 bases). V was trimmed by 4 bases and J by 2 bases, leaving 15 bases between them. Germline values: CDR1 SGHAT, CDR2 FQNNGV. This CDR3 contains 15 residues. CDR3 residues: CASSSRTALPYEQYF. CDR3 DNA sequence: TGTGCCAGCAGCTCACGGACAGCCTTACCCTACGAGCAGTACTTC.

The V and J genes are TRBV4-3 and TRBJ1-6; a weak D match, TRBD1 (5 bases). The germline CDR1 and CDR2 sequences are LGHNA and YSLEER. This CDR3 is built from 14 residues. V lost 0 bases and J lost 10, with 10 bases in between. The CDR3 spells CASSQDWGGSPLHF. The CDR3 DNA reads TGCGCCAGCAGCCAAGATTGGGGGGGATCACCCCTCCACTTT.

This chain uses TRBV19 with TRBJ2-7, with a possible D match to TRBD2 (5 bases). This CDR3 contains 15 residues. The germline CDR1 and CDR2 sequences are LNHDA and SQIVND (reference sequence). Trimming stripped 2 bases from V and 2 bases from J, with 13 bases between. This CDR3 is CASSIPVGLTYEQYF. The CDR3 coding sequence is TGTGCCAGTAGTATACCCGTTGGACTGACCTACGAGCAGTACTTC.

This CDR3 is CASSQATLNTEAFF. In DNA, the CDR3 is TGCGCCAGCAGTCAAGCGACACTGAACACTGAAGCTTTCTTT. V gene TRBV23-1 combines with J gene TRBJ1-1; D ambiguous. TRBV23-1 is sorted into the ORF group, with uncertain function. The length of the CDR3 is 14 residues. Trimming shortened V by 2 bases and J by 0 bases, and 7 bases separated the two germline ends.

The gene calls are TRBV7-8 and TRBJ2-7; tentative D call: TRBD1 (6 bases). V was clipped by 5 bases and J by 0 bases, with 17 bases between them. The CDR3 covers 16 residues. From germline, CDR1 is SGHVS and CDR2 FQNEAQ. The chain's CDR3 is CASSSTGTSNSYEQYF. The CDR3 nucleotides are TGTGCCAGCAGCAGCACCGGGACATCGAACTCCTACGAGCAGTACTTC.

The chain couples TRBV7-2 to TRBJ2-1; possible D gene TRBD1, 6 bases. Per the germline V gene, CDR1 is SGHTA and CDR2 is FQGNSA. The CDR3 totals 16 residues. The germline V and J ends were trimmed by 8 bases and 4 bases, with 21 bases remaining between them. DNA of the CDR3: TGTGCCAGCCGGGGACAAGGCAATCCCCTATACAATGAGCAGTTCTTC. It codes for CASRGQGNPLYNEQFF.